The 2 T cell receptor beta chains below all came from one sample that was sequenced in a study of vaccination and CD4 T cells after COVID-19. Treatment described: roughly 11-day PBMC culture with coronavirus spike peptide pools or control peptides (ViraFEST assay). Unexposed donor CD4+ T cells predated the COVID-19 pandemic, collected 2011-2018. Antigens of these TCRs are unknown. The assay that was used to sequence DNA from cultured CD4+ T cells was the Oncomine TCR Beta short-read assay. MiXCR was run by TCRdb on the PCR reads, yielding one entry per CDR3 protein. This table has fewer than 7,500 distinct CDR3 sequences, approximately 35% appearing once. The sample consisted of CD4+ T cells from blood, cultured in vitro. Receptor source: a human donor in good health.

V gene TRBV6-1 combines with J gene TRBJ1-3, with a weak D call TRBD1 (5 bases). Germline-derived CDR1 and CDR2 are MNHNS and SASEGT. Trimming removed 6 bases from V and 2 bases from J, with 8 bases in between. CDR3 length equals 13 residues. CDR3 sequence reads: CASRIRAGNTIYF. DNA for the CDR3: TGTGCCAGCAGAATCAGGGCTGGAAACACCATATATTTT.

By proportion, this clonotype is medium-sized. The chain employs TRBV10-3 and TRBJ2-7, with TRBD1 identical over 9 bases. The CDR3 has 13 amino acids. V was pared by 9 bases and J by 5 bases, with 8 bases of the junction left unmatched. Germline V CDR1 and CDR2: ENHRY, SYGVKD. In DNA form, the CDR3 reads TGTGCCATTTACCGGGACAGGGCTAACGAGCAGTACTTC. It specifies CAIYRDRANEQYF.